This TCR beta chain was observed in a study of T-cell memory formation after mild COVID-19. Findings and limits, study-wide: Pre-infection memory carried some responding clones, suggesting that cross-reactive memory joined.

TCRdb redid the calling of the 5' RACE reads with MiXCR, one entry per CDR3 protein. This table holds 500,000 to 650,000 distinct CDR3 sequences, roughly 21% found once. Germline CDR1 reads SGHTA; CDR2 reads FQGNSA. J gave up 1 base and V 8 bases, and 13 bases lay outside the gene matches. The CDR3 has 17 amino acids. In this sample, this clonotype turned up a few times. The antigen is not known. The specimen sequenced was PBMCs or a T cell subset sorted from them (not recorded which). The rearrangement links TRBV7-2 to TRBJ2-3, with 9 bases aligning to TRBD1. This clonotype originated in an adult woman who had mild COVID-19 (a few samples of this study predate the infection). Cell type and time point are not known. This CDR3 reads CASRLGQGGPGTDTQYF. CDR3 in DNA: TGTGCCAGCCGATTGGGACAGGGAGGCCCAGGCACAGATACGCAGTATTTT.